The 17 T cell receptor beta chains listed next were all sequenced from one sample in a study of T cells in women clearing cervical HPV infection. The assay was immunoSEQ multiplex PCR, and TCRdb's table has in-frame clones only and misses some. The sample table sets out about 24,000 clones. The specimen was blood buffy coat. The receptors originated from a woman between 18 and 75 years old with a cervical HPV16 infection that either progressed to CIN3+ or cleared (not recorded which).

Points on this clone: The CDR3 goes on 3 residues after the read ends, and that part is filled in from the germline J gene. The chain employs TRBV18 and TRBJ1-2; D uncertain. CDR1 is KGHSH, CDR2 LQKENI, per germline. The CDR3 loop spans 15 amino acids. CDR3: CASSPPAARNYDYTF. The part of the CDR3 DNA that was read is TGTGCCAGCTCACCACCAGCAGCCCGCAACTACGAC.

With regard to this clone: The read ends 3 residues before the CDR3 terminus; that terminus is restored from the germline J gene. The gene calls are TRBV19 and TRBJ2-5, with TRBD2 matching over 7 bases. Germline V gives CDR1 LNHDA, CDR2 SQIVND (reference sequence). CDR3 length: 15 residues. The V and J ends lost 4 bases and 7 bases, in that order; junction bases with no gene match: 12. The sequenced part of the CDR3 DNA is TGTGCCAGTAGTAAGGGCGGCAGCGGGATGGGGACC. Its protein product is CASSKGGSGMGT. The CDR3 in its entirety is CASSKGGSGMGTQYF.

A note on this clone: Sequencing ends 3 residues short of the CDR3 end; the germline J gene provides the rest. V gene TRBV19 combines with J gene TRBJ1-5; D may be TRBD1 (6 bases). This CDR3 contains 15 residues. Germline V lookup: CDR1 LNHDA, CDR2 SQIVND (reference sequence). V was pared by 3 bases and J by 6 bases, with 15 bases between. The chain's CDR3 is CASSIRTAGLQPQHF. Partial CDR3 DNA: TGTGCCAGTAGTATCCGGACAGCTGGGCTTCAGCCC. Together with reference TRBV19 and TRBJ1-5, the CDR3 gives the full variable domain: DGGITQSPKYLFRKEGQNVTLSCEQNLNHDAMYWYRQDPGQGLRLIYYSQIVNDFQKGDIAEGYSVSREKKESFPLTVTSAQKNPTAFYLCASSIRTAGLQPQHFGDGTRLSIL.

To note about this clone: The read falls 3 residues short of the CDR3 end, and the missing part is taken from the germline J gene. The J gene is TRBJ2-2, the V gene TRBV18; D is perhaps TRBD2 (5 bases). Looked up from germline, CDR1 is KGHSH and CDR2 is LQKENI. CDR3 size: 14 residues. Trimming removed 8 bases from V and 4 bases from J, with 14 bases in between. The CDR3 loop reads CASMDSPSTGELFF. The part of the CDR3 DNA that was read is TGTGCCAGCATGGACTCTCCGAGCACCGGGGAG.

About this clone: The read ends 3 residues early relative to the CDR3; the germline J gene fills the gap. The rearrangement joins TRBV7-8 to TRBJ2-3; TRBD2 is a possible D gene (6 bases). Trimming removed 4 bases from V and 0 bases from J, with 14 bases in between. The CDR3 sequence is 16 residues long. In germline, CDR1 is SGHVS, CDR2 FQNEAQ. The CDR3 loop reads CASSSRGNPSTDTQYF. The CDR3 bases that were read are TGTGCCAGCAGCTCCCGGGGGAACCCCAGCACAGATACG.

Comments on this clone: The read gets to within 3 residues of the CDR3 end, and the germline J gene fills in the rest. V and J are TRBV29-1 and TRBJ2-3; 9 bases fit TRBD1. Germline trimming cut 5 bases from V and 1 base from J; bases unmatched to any gene: 1. The CDR3 loop spans 13 amino acids. Germline V gene lookup returns CDR1 SQVTM and CDR2 ANQGSEA. The sequenced CDR3 bases are TGCAGCGTTCGGACAGGGGGCACAGATACG. Its translation: CSVRTGGTDT. The whole CDR3 protein is CSVRTGGTDTQYF.

Of note for this clone: The read comes to an end 3 residues before the CDR3 does, leaving the germline J gene to fill in the end. This chain uses TRBV9 with TRBJ2-7; 9 bases map to TRBD2. The CDR3 runs to 15 residues. The germline CDR1 and CDR2 sequences are SGDLS and YYNGEE. Trimming took 4 bases from V and 2 from J; bases not matched to a gene: 7. The CDR3 sequence: CASSKTSGTTYEQYF. The CDR3 DNA, read in part, is TGTGCCAGCAGCAAGACTAGCGGAACAACCTACGAG.

Worth noting for this clone: The CDR3 goes on 3 residues after the read ends, and that part is filled in from the germline J gene. The V call is TRBV2, the J call TRBJ1-2; TRBD1 is a possible D gene (6 bases). In germline, CDR1 is SNHLY, CDR2 FYNNEI. Trimming left V 6 bases short and J 1 base short, with 15 bases between. The CDR3 is 15 residues long. The CDR3 DNA, read in part, is TGTGCCAGCAGACAAGGGGGGGGAGGTAACTATGGC. Its translation is CASRQGGGGNYG. Given in full, the CDR3 is CASRQGGGGNYGYTF. Full variable domain (rest looked up from reference TRBV2 and TRBJ1-2): EPEVTQTPSHQVTQMGQEVILRCVPISNHLYFYWYRQILGQKVEFLVSFYNNEISEKSEIFDDQFSVERPDGSNFTLKIRSTKLEDSAMYFCASRQGGGGNYGYTFGSGTRLTVV.

With respect to this clone: Sequencing ends 3 residues short of the CDR3 end; the germline J gene provides the rest. This sequence joins TRBV7-8 and TRBJ1-5; D gene ambiguous. Germline lookup yields CDR1 SGHVS and CDR2 FQNEAQ. The V end was cut by 3 bases, the J end by 3 bases, with 12 bases between. The CDR3 is 15 residues long. The sequenced part of the CDR3 DNA is TGTGCCAGCAGCTTGGCCAGGATCCTCAATCAGCCC. It codes for CASSLARILNQP. The entire CDR3 sequence reads CASSLARILNQPQHF.

About this clone: The read ends 3 residues before the CDR3 terminus; that terminus is restored from the germline J gene. The gene calls are TRBV6-1 and TRBJ1-2; 7 bases match TRBD1. Trimming at V came to 3 bases and at J to 4 bases, leaving 8 bases not matched to a gene. The CDR3 loop spans 15 amino acids. The germline gives CDR1 MNHNS, CDR2 SASEGT. The part of the CDR3 DNA that was read is TGTGCCAGCAGTGATGGCCTGGGACAGCCCTATGGC. As protein: CASSDGLGQPYG. The complete CDR3 protein is CASSDGLGQPYGYTF.

Turning to this clone: The CDR3 end falls 3 residues outside the read, so it is completed with the germline J gene. This chain uses TRBV4-1 with TRBJ2-3, with D possibly matching TRBD2 (6 bases). CDR1 is MGHRA and CDR2 is YSYEKL in the germline V gene. The CDR3 runs 15 residues. V lost 1 base, J lost 6 bases, and 14 bases lay in between. CDR3 DNA (partial): TGCGCCAGCAGCCAAGCTTTGCGGGAACAGGATACG. This encodes CASSQALREQDT. The entire CDR3 is CASSQALREQDTQYF.

As to this clone: The CDR3 extends 3 residues past the end of the read, so its final part is completed from the germline J gene. The chain carries TRBV5-1 and TRBJ2-1; 11 bases match TRBD1. Trimming cost V 7 bases and J 9 bases; bases outside gene matches: 18. CDR3 length equals 17 residues. Germline-derived CDR1 and CDR2 are SGHRS and YFSETQ. The sequenced part of the CDR3 DNA is TGCGCCAGCCTCTCGGGAGCGCGGACAGGGGGCGGCGGTGAG. Translating gives CASLSGARTGGGGE. The complete CDR3 sequence is CASLSGARTGGGGEQFF.

Comments on this clone: Read sequence stops 3 residues before the CDR3 end, and the germline J gene provides the missing end. This specimen includes other DNA sequences encoding the same CDR3. This chain links TRBV5-1 with TRBJ1-3; 7 nucleotides match TRBD1. The CDR3 runs 15 residues. Trimming cost V 0 bases and J 1 base; bases outside gene matches: 1. CDR1 SGHRS and CDR2 YFSETQ come from the germline V gene. The CDR3 sequence is CASSLAGQSGNTIYF. Incomplete CDR3 DNA: TGCGCCAGCAGCTTGGCGGGACAGTCTGGAAACACC.

As for this clone: The read comes to an end 3 residues before the CDR3 does, leaving the germline J gene to fill in the end. This chain joins TRBV19 and TRBJ1-1; D perhaps matches TRBD1 (6 bases). With 5 bases removed from V and 2 bases from J, the gap between germline ends came to 9 bases. CDR3 size: 13 residues. Germline V gives CDR1 LNHDA, CDR2 SQIVND (reference sequence). Partial CDR3 DNA: TGTGCCAGTAGTGCGACAGGAAACACTGAA. Residues: CASSATGNTE. The entire CDR3 is CASSATGNTEAFF. Based on the CDR3 plus reference TRBV19 and TRBJ1-1, the full variable domain is DGGITQSPKYLFRKEGQNVTLSCEQNLNHDAMYWYRQDPGQGLRLIYYSQIVNDFQKGDIAEGYSVSREKKESFPLTVTSAQKNPTAFYLCASSATGNTEAFFGQGTRLTVV.

Note on this clone: The read halts 3 residues ahead of the CDR3 end, with the missing end drawn from the germline J gene. The chain couples TRBV11-2 to TRBJ2-3; D is possibly TRBD1 (5 bases). Germline CDR1 is SGHAT and CDR2 is FQNNGV. V was trimmed by 1 base and J by 3 bases, leaving 11 bases between them. The CDR3 consists of 15 residues. CDR3 loop: CASSLGGRATDTQYF. The CDR3 DNA, read in part, is TGTGCCAGCAGCTTAGGCGGCAGGGCAACAGATACG.

On this clone: Read sequence stops 3 residues before the CDR3 end, and the germline J gene provides the missing end. The rearrangement joins TRBV2 to TRBJ1-2, with no clear D. Germline V CDR1 and CDR2: SNHLY, FYNNEI. This CDR3 contains 15 residues. The CDR3: CASSDRTQSSYDYTF. CDR3 bases read: TGTGCCAGCAGCGACCGGACTCAAAGCTCCTACGAC.

Concerning this clone: The read comes to an end 3 residues before the CDR3 does, leaving the germline J gene to fill in the end. The chain has TRBV2 and TRBJ2-1; D could derive from TRBD1 or TRBD2 (5 bases each). The CDR3 totals 14 residues. Looked up from germline, CDR1 is SNHLY and CDR2 is FYNNEI. V lost 5 bases and J lost 3, with 11 bases in between. CDR3 DNA (partial): TGTGCCAGCAGTTTCGAGAGGGGCTACAATGAG. Translated: CASSFERGYNE. The entire CDR3 protein reads CASSFERGYNEQFF. The full variable domain, its missing parts supplied by reference TRBV2 and TRBJ2-1, is EPEVTQTPSHQVTQMGQEVILRCVPISNHLYFYWYRQILGQKVEFLVSFYNNEISEKSEIFDDQFSVERPDGSNFTLKIRSTKLEDSAMYFCASSFERGYNEQFFGPGTRLTVL.